This TCR beta chain was retrieved from a study of control samples from healthy donors and cancer patients. TCRdb keeps only in-frame clones here, not all; method: immunoSEQ multiplex PCR. The sample holds 95,000 to 150,000 clones; about 91% are singletons and the top ten take less than 4%. The CDR3 runs to 17 residues. CDR1 and CDR2 from the germline V gene are MNHNS and SASEGT. V lost 4 bases to trimming and J lost 0 bases, with 16 bases between them. Sequenced material: blood. This chain connects TRBV6-1 to TRBJ1-3; tentative D call: TRBD1 (6 bases). The source is a man aged 40-55 years in good health. CDR3 region: CASSGRYSDSSGNTIYF. In DNA form, the CDR3 reads TGTGCCAGCAGTGGGCGATACTCGGACAGCTCTGGAAACACCATATATTTT.